The rows below give T cell receptor beta chains drawn from one sample of a study of T and B cells in COVID-19 patients. One entry per CDR3 protein results from TCRdb running MiXCR on the multiplex PCR reads. The sample includes some 2,800 distinct CDR3 sequences, over 20% seen only once; the top ten take 16%. The sequenced material came from blood. These receptors originate from a human donor with active COVID-19. The CDR3 runs from the conserved cysteine through the conserved F or W. Fields, in order: CDR3 protein, CDR3 DNA, clone size, V gene, D gene, J gene. The D gene is left open where the match is weak. Size is omitted from some rows. Given values are once, few, many or a class for expanded clones.

CDR3 protein: CASSPLPGAGSGANVLTF
CDR3 DNA: TGTGCCAGCAGCCCCCTGCCGGGAGCGGGCTCTGGGGCCAACGTCCTGACTTTC
clone size: few
V gene: TRBV9
D gene: NA
J gene: TRBJ2-6

CDR3 protein: CSARDLGQETQYF
CDR3 DNA: TGCAGTGCTAGAGATCTAGGGCAAGAGACCCAGTACTTC
clone size: few
V gene: TRBV20-1
D gene: NA
J gene: TRBJ2-5

CDR3 protein: CAWTQYSNYGYTF
CDR3 DNA: TGTGCCTGGACCCAGTACTCTAACTATGGCTACACCTTC
clone size: medium-sized
V gene: TRBV30
D gene: NA
J gene: TRBJ1-2

CDR3 protein: CAWASGGNTDTQYF
CDR3 DNA: TGTGCCTGGGCTAGCGGGGGGAACACAGATACGCAGTATTTT
clone size: medium-sized
V gene: TRBV30
D gene: TRBD2
J gene: TRBJ2-3

CDR3 protein: CASSSRTDSTDTQYF
CDR3 DNA: TGTGCCAGCAGTTCCCGGACAGACAGCACAGATACGCAGTATTTT
clone size: medium-sized
V gene: TRBV12-3/TRBV12-4
D gene: NA
J gene: TRBJ2-3

CDR3 protein: CSGGWGTEAFF
CDR3 DNA: TGCAGCGGCGGTTGGGGTACTGAAGCTTTCTTT
clone size: medium-sized
V gene: TRBV29-1
D gene: NA
J gene: TRBJ1-1

CDR3 protein: CASSQDRRETQYF
CDR3 DNA: TGCGCCAGCAGCCAAGACAGGAGGGAGACCCAGTACTTC
clone size: NA
V gene: TRBV4-3
D gene: NA
J gene: TRBJ2-5

CDR3 protein: CSVVETFNEQFF
CDR3 DNA: TGCAGCGTTGTGGAGACTTTCAATGAGCAGTTCTTC
clone size: large
V gene: TRBV29-1
D gene: NA
J gene: TRBJ2-1

CDR3 protein: CASTNSLMNTEAFF
CDR3 DNA: TGTGCCAGCACCAACTCGCTAATGAACACTGAAGCTTTCTTT
clone size: NA
V gene: TRBV6-5
D gene: NA
J gene: TRBJ1-1

CDR3 protein: CASSQEPTPSYNEQFF
CDR3 DNA: TGTGCCAGCAGCCAAGAACCCACCCCCTCCTACAATGAGCAGTTCTTC
clone size: NA
V gene: TRBV4-2
D gene: NA
J gene: TRBJ2-1

CDR3 protein: CASSDSRRGIATNEKLFF
CDR3 DNA: TGTGCCAGCAGTGACTCAAGGAGGGGTATCGCAACTAATGAAAAACTGTTTTTT
clone size: few
V gene: TRBV6-4
D gene: NA
J gene: TRBJ1-4